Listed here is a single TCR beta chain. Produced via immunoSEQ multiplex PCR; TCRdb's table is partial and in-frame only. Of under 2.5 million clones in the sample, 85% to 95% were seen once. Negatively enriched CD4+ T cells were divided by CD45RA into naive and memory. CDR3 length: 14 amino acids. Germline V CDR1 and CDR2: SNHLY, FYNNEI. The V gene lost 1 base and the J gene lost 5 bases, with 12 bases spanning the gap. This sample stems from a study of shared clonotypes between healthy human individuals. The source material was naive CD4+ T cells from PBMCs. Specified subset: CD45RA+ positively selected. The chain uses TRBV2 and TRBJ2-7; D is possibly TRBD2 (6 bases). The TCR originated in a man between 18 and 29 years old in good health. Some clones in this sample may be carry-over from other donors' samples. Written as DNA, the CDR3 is TGTGCCAGCAGTGAAGGTGGGGGGTGGAACGAGCAGTACTTC. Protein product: CASSEGGGWNEQYF.